What follows is one TCR beta chain and its context. Its antigen is undetermined. The data were taken from a study of neurological immune-mediated disorders. The method for making cDNA was 5'RACE, and it used 10-nucleotide random UMIs. TCRdb re-analysed the 5' RACE reads in MiXCR, keeping a single row per CDR3 protein. The sample contains roughly 13,000 distinct CDR3 sequences, less than 7.5% of which appear only once. The V and J ends lost 0 bases and 0 bases respectively, with 3 bases between them. This CDR3 is 14 amino acids long. Germline-derived CDR1 and CDR2 are SGHRS and YFSETQ. Study findings and constraints: The greatest TCR clonal expansion occurred in HTLV-1-associated myelopathy and the least in multiple sclerosis, which fell below healthy controls.

Libraries from sorted cells each used 750,000 to 1,000,000 CD4+ or CD8+ T cells. The sequenced sample consisted of CD8+ T cells from blood. The V call is TRBV5-1, the J call TRBJ1-4, with D uncertain. This receptor was obtained from a woman aged 40 to 55 in good health. The CDR3 spells CASSLGATNEKLFF. The CDR3 region has the DNA TGCGCCAGCAGCTTGGGGGCAACTAATGAAAAACTGTTTTTT.